The table lists the clone carrying this TCR beta chain with many counts. These data belong to a study of blood T cells in healthy people across ages. Study-level background: There was about one barcoded beta molecule captured by template switching per two T cells.

There are 17 residues in the CDR3. Per germline, CDR1 DFQATT and CDR2 SNEGSKA (reference sequence). V trimming: 6 bases; J trimming: 1 base; junction bases outside the gene matches: 7. Through a sample-barcoded 5' primer and a J-beta primer mix, a second PCR was run for roughly 7 to 12 cycles. One entry per CDR3 protein, called by TCRdb with MiXCR from the 5' RACE reads. This table has roughly 1,700,000 distinct CDR3 sequences, 25% to 30% appearing once. The sequenced material came from blood. The source of this sequence is a young woman in good health. V usage is TRBV20-1 and J usage is TRBJ2-1; 15 bases fit TRBD2. CDR3 in amino acids: CSAVGTSGGISYNEQFF. In DNA, the CDR3 is TGCAGTGCGGTCGGGACTAGCGGGGGGATTTCCTACAATGAGCAGTTCTTC.